These 18 T cell receptor beta chains came from one sample sequenced in a study of blood T cell repertoires in COVID-19. This table comes from immunoSEQ multiplex PCR, and its TCRdb copy is limited to in-frame clones, with some not included. Of approximately 240,000 clones listed, around 87% were seen once; the top ten hold less than 4%. Sequenced: peripheral blood. The receptors shown here come from a woman in her 30s who had recovered from COVID-19.

The chain carries TRBV28 and TRBJ2-5; D possibly corresponds to TRBD1 (6 bases). With 4 bases removed from V and 0 bases from J, the gap between germline ends came to 18 bases. The CDR3 totals 17 residues. Germline CDR1 reads MDHEN; CDR2 reads SYDVKM. The CDR3 sequence: CASSSPQGLANQETQYF. The CDR3 nucleotides read TGTGCCAGCAGTTCCCCTCAGGGGCTAGCAAACCAAGAGACCCAGTACTTC. Variable domain in full (rest from reference TRBV28 and TRBJ2-5): DVKVTQSSRYLVKRTGEKVFLECVQDMDHENMFWYRQDPGLGLRLIYFSYDVKMKEKGDIPEGYSVSREKKERFSLILESASTNQTSMYLCASSSPQGLANQETQYFGPGTRLLVL.

The chain combines TRBV9 with TRBJ2-1; the D gene is possibly TRBD2 (6 bases). CDR1 is SGDLS and CDR2 is YYNGEE in the germline V gene. The V and J ends lost 4 bases and 3 bases respectively, with 17 bases between them. The CDR3 has 16 amino acids. CDR3 loop: CASSLSGVAVYNEQFF. Here the CDR3 DNA reads TGTGCCAGCAGCCTCTCTGGGGTAGCGGTCTACAATGAGCAGTTCTTC.

V gene TRBV9 combines with J gene TRBJ1-5; 7 bases agree with TRBD1. This CDR3 is 14 amino acids long. Germline loops: CDR1 SGDLS, CDR2 YYNGEE. J gave up 4 bases and V 8 bases, and 9 bases lay outside the gene matches. The CDR3 nucleotides are TGTGCCAGGGGGAAGGGGGCTCGAAATCAGCCCCAGCATTTT. Its translation is CARGKGARNQPQHF.

V gene TRBV2 combines with J gene TRBJ1-1; no firm D call. CDR1 is SNHLY and CDR2 is FYNNEI in the germline V gene. The germline V and J ends were trimmed by 2 bases and 0 bases, with 10 bases remaining between them. The CDR3 is made up of 15 amino acids. Written as DNA, the CDR3 is TGTGCCAGCAGTGAATCCGGACTCATGAACACTGAAGCTTTCTTT. This translates into CASSESGLMNTEAFF.

The chain recombines TRBV2 with TRBJ2-7, with 9 nucleotides matching TRBD2. CDR3 length: 15 residues. The J segment lost 0 bases and the V segment lost 3 bases, leaving 3 bases of the junction unmatched. The germline V gene encodes CDR1 SNHLY and CDR2 FYNNEI. The CDR3, as DNA: TGTGCCAGCAGTGAGGTAGCGGGGGCCTCCTACGAGCAGTACTTC. Residues: CASSEVAGASYEQYF.

The chain recombines TRBV4-1 with TRBJ1-1, with 7 bases matching TRBD1. CDR1 and CDR2 from the germline V gene are MGHRA and YSYEKL. V was clipped by 7 bases and J by 2 bases; unmatched bases: 13. The CDR3 totals 16 residues. This CDR3 is CASTKRGPAANTEAFF. The CDR3 bases are TGCGCCAGCACTAAAAGGGGGCCCGCAGCCAACACTGAAGCTTTCTTT.

V gene TRBV5-1 combines with J gene TRBJ2-1, with D possibly being TRBD2 (5 bases). The CDR3 loop spans 15 amino acids. V lost 3 bases and J 7 bases, leaving 17 bases between the germline ends. Germline lookup yields CDR1 SGHRS and CDR2 YFSETQ. Here the CDR3 DNA reads TGCGCCAGCAGCTCCGGACTCAATCTCGATAATGAGCAGTTCTTC. Protein sequence: CASSSGLNLDNEQFF.

The genes are TRBV7-2 and TRBJ2-2; tentatively, D is TRBD1 (6 bases). V lost 5 bases and J lost 2, with 12 bases in between. The CDR3 has 15 residues. CDR1 and CDR2 (germline): SGHTA, FQGNSA. The DNA of the CDR3 is TGTGCCAGCAGCCCCGGACAGCGAAACACCGGGGAGCTGTTTTTT. Protein product: CASSPGQRNTGELFF.

The chain is built from TRBV18 and TRBJ2-1; the match to TRBD2 covers 8 bases. The length of the CDR3 is 14 residues. Germline V gene data show CDR1 as KGHSH and CDR2 as LQKENI. Trimming at V came to 4 bases and at J to 4 bases, leaving 3 bases not matched to a gene. In DNA, the CDR3 is TGTGCCAGCTCACAACTAGCGGCTTACAATGAGCAGTTCTTC. This codes for CASSQLAAYNEQFF.

The chain recombines TRBV9 with TRBJ1-3; maybe TRBD1 (6 bases). The length of the CDR3 is 16 residues. Germline V lookup: CDR1 SGDLS, CDR2 YYNGEE. The V and J ends lost 0 bases and 4 bases respectively, with 14 bases between them. Here the CDR3 reads CASSVVDRTVGNTIYF. Written as DNA, the CDR3 is TGTGCCAGCAGCGTAGTAGATCGGACAGTAGGAAACACCATATATTTT. The variable domain in full, completed from reference TRBV9 and TRBJ1-3, reads DSGVTQTPKHLITATGQRVTLRCSPRSGDLSVYWYQQSLDQGLQFLIQYYNGEERAKGNILERFSAQQFPDLHSELNLSSLELGDSALYFCASSVVDRTVGNTIYFGEGSWLTVV.

The J gene is TRBJ1-5, the V gene TRBV9; D unclear. V was shortened by 1 base and J by 5 bases, with 13 bases between the two germline ends. Germline loops: CDR1 SGDLS, CDR2 YYNGEE. This CDR3 has 15 amino acids. CDR3 amino acids: CASSVSPGLDQPQHF. The CDR3 nucleotides read TGTGCCAGCAGCGTATCCCCTGGACTCGATCAGCCCCAGCATTTT.

The rearrangement joins TRBV5-4 to TRBJ2-1; 11 bases agree with TRBD2. V was pared by 4 bases and J by 4 bases, with 7 bases of the junction left unmatched. Germline assignment: CDR1 SGHNT and CDR2 YYREEE (reference sequence). The CDR3 extends over 16 amino acids. The CDR3 reads CASSPSTSGGYNEQFF. The CDR3 DNA is TGTGCCAGCAGCCCCTCCACTAGCGGGGGTTACAATGAGCAGTTCTTC.

This clone was recorded once. J is TRBJ1-1 and V is TRBV2; tentatively, D is TRBD1 (6 bases). From germline, CDR1 is SNHLY and CDR2 FYNNEI. V was pared by 3 bases and J by 0 bases, with 14 bases between. The CDR3 contains 16 residues. CDR3 nucleotide sequence: TGTGCCAGCAGTGAGACAGGAGAAAGCATGAACACTGAAGCTTTCTTT. Its translation is CASSETGESMNTEAFF.

This chain uses TRBV7-2 with TRBJ2-5; 9 bases agree with TRBD1. Trimming took 1 base from V and 7 from J; bases not matched to a gene: 4. The CDR3 is 14 amino acids. Germline CDR1 reads SGHTA; CDR2 reads FQGNSA. The CDR3 DNA reads TGTGCCAGCAGCTTAGTGGGACAGGGAGGGACCCAGTACTTC. Translating it yields CASSLVGQGGTQYF.

CDR3 sequence reads: CATSRGQGQTGQFF. The CDR3 nucleotides read TGTGCCACCAGCAGGGGACAGGGGCAGACAGGGCAGTTCTTC. The genes are TRBV15 and TRBJ2-1, with 10 bases fitting TRBD1. In germline, CDR1 is LNHNV, CDR2 YYDKDF (reference sequence). This CDR3 contains 14 residues. V was pared by 3 bases and J by 12 bases, with 8 bases of the junction left unmatched.

CDR3 DNA: TGTGCCACCAGCGTCGACAGGGGTGGAAACACCATATATTTT. Protein product: CATSVDRGGNTIYF. This chain joins TRBV15 and TRBJ1-3, with 8 bases that match TRBD1. CDR1 LNHNV and CDR2 YYDKDF come from the germline V gene (reference sequence). The CDR3 spans 14 residues. The J segment lost 3 bases and the V segment lost 5 bases, leaving 3 bases of the junction unmatched.

The chain is built from TRBV6-5 and TRBJ1-5; the D gene is possibly TRBD1 (6 bases). CDR1 is MNHEY and CDR2 is SVGAGI in the germline V gene. The germline V and J ends were trimmed by 6 bases and 1 base, with 10 bases remaining between them. The CDR3 has 14 residues. Written as DNA, the CDR3 is TGTGCCAGCAGGAGGACAGCCAGCAATCAGCCCCAGCATTTT. It codes for CASRRTASNQPQHF.

This rearrangement joins TRBV9 to TRBJ1-2; 9 bases line up with TRBD1. Germline-derived CDR1 and CDR2 are SGDLS and YYNGEE. The V and J ends lost 0 bases and 7 bases, in that order; junction bases with no gene match: 7. There are 15 residues in the CDR3. Here the CDR3 DNA reads TGTGCCAGCAGCGTAGGAGGGGACAGGGTTAGTGGCTACACCTTC. Translation: CASSVGGDRVSGYTF.